The sequence of this T cell receptor beta chain was determined in a study of shared clonotypes between healthy human individuals. Study information: For every donor, three CD4 naive, three CD4 memory, two CD8 naive and one CD8 memory plates were used. Study-level results: The sampled material consisted only of blood, and tissue repertoires are likely to differ.

With respect to this clone: Its antigen is as yet unknown.

Per sorted-subset replicate PCR, input was 200 to 250 ng DNA, representing around 29,000 T cell genomes. Some clones are missing from TCRdb's copy, which holds only in-frame ones; the method was immunoSEQ multiplex PCR. This table holds millions of clones, over 85% found once. Naive CD8 cells lacked CD45RO and underwent positive selection for CCR7, leaving out terminally differentiated effector memory CD45RA+ cells. Sequencing input: naive CD8+ T cells sorted from blood. This TCR was recovered from a man younger than 35 in good health.

The CDR3: CASSRDANPYNEQFF. The CDR3 DNA follows: TGTGCCAGCAGCAGGGACGCCAACCCCTACAATGAGCAGTTCTTC. The rearrangement joins TRBV27 to TRBJ2-1, with D possibly called TRBD1 or TRBD2 (5 bases each). The CDR3 runs to 15 residues. Deletions cut 6 bases from V and 2 bases from J, with 14 bases between. Germline CDR1 is MNHEY and CDR2 is SMNVEV (reference sequence).